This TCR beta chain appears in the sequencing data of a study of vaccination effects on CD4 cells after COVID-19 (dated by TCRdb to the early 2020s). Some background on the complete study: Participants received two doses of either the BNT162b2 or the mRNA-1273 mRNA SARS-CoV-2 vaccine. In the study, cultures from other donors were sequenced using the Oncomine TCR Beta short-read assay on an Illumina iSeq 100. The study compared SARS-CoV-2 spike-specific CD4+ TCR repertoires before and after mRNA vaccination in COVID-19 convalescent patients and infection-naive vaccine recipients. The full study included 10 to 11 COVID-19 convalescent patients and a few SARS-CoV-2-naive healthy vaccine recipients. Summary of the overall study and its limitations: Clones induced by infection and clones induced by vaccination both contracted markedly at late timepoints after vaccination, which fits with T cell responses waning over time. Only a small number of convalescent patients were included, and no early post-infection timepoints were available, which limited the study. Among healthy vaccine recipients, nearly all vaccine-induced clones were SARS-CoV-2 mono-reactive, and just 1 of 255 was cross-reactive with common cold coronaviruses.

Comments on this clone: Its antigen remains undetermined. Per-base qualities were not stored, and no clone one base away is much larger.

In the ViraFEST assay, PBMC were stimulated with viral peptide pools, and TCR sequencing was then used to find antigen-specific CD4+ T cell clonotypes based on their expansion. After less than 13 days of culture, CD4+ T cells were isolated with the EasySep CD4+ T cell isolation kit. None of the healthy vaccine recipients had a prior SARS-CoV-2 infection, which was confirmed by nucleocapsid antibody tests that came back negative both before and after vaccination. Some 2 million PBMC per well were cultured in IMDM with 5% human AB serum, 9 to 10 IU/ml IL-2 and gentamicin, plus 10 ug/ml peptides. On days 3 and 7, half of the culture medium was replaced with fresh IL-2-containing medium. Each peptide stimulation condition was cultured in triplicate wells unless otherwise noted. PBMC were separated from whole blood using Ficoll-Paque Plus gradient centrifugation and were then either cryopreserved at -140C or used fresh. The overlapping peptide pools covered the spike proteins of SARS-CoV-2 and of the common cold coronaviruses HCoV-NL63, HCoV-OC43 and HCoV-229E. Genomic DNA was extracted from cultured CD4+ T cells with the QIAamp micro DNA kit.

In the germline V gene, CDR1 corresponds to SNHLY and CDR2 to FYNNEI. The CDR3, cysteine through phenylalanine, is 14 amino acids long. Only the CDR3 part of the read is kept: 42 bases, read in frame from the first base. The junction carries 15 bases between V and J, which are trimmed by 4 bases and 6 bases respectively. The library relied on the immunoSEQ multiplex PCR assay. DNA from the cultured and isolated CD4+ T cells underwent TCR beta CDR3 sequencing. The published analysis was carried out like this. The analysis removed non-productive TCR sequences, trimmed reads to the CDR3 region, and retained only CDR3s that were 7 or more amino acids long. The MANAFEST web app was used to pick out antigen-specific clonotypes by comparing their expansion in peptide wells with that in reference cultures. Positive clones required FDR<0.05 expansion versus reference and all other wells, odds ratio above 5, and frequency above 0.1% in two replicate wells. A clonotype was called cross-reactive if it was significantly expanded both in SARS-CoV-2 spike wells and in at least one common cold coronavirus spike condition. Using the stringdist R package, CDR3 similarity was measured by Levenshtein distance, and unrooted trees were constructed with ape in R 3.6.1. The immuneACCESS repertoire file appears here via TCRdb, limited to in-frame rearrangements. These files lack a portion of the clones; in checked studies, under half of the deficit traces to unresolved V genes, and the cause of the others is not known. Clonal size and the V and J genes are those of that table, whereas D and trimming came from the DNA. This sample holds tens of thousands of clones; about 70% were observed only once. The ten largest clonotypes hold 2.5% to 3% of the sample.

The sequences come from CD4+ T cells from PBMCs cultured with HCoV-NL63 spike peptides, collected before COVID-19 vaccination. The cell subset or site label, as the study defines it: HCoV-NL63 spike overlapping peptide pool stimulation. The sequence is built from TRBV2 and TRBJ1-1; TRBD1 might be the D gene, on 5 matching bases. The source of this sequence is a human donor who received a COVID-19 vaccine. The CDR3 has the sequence CASSGGGGGAEAFF. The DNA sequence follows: TGTGCCAGCAGTGGGGGTGGAGGAGGGGCTGAAGCTTTCTTT.